This TCR beta chain was retrieved from a study of high-grade serous ovarian cancer treatment subgroups. Study at large: Samples averaged roughly 15,000 reads and about 7,500 unique TCR beta rearrangements.

Profiling relied on immunoSEQ multiplex PCR, and the TCRdb table lists in-frame clones only, not all of them. The top ten clones hold 6.1% of a sample with approximately 5,000 clones, about 85% of them seen once. V gave up 4 bases and J gave up 0 bases, with 9 bases separating them. The CDR3 is made up of 13 amino acids. Looked up from germline, CDR1 is GTSNPN and CDR2 is SVGIG (reference sequence). Comments on this clone: Its target is not known.

Tumor samples were taken before definitive surgery or chemotherapy. Points from the study as a whole: Repertoire analysis covered CDR3 alone, not CDR1 or CDR2.

The rearrangement links TRBV30 to TRBJ2-5; weak D call: TRBD2 (6 bases). Source material: tumor tissue. This sequence originates from a human donor with high-grade serous ovarian cancer. The CDR3 protein is CAWTRDYQETQYF. The CDR3 DNA is TGTGCCTGGACCCGGGACTACCAAGAGACCCAGTACTTC. Filled out from reference TRBV30 and TRBJ2-5, the complete variable domain reads SQTIHQWPATLVQPVGSPLSLECTVEGTSNPNLYWYRQAAGRGLQLLFYSVGIGQISSEVPQNLSASRPQDRQFILSSKKLLLSDSGFYLCAWTRDYQETQYFGPGTRLLVL.